The rows below give T cell receptor beta chains drawn from one sample of a study of cytomegalovirus exposure and HLA in healthy donors. Sequencing used immunoSEQ multiplex PCR; TCRdb keeps in-frame clones, though not all of them. The table includes more than 85,000 clones, over 70% detected once. Sequencing was performed on PBMCs. Every receptor here comes from a middle-aged woman in good health and CMV-seropositive. CDR3s include the opening cysteine and the closing phenylalanine or tryptophan. The D gene is left open where the match is weak. Clone size appears in some rows only: once, few, many, or a class for an expanded clone.

j_call: TRBJ1-5
d_call: -
clone_size: -
v_call: TRBV6-6
cdr3_nt: TGTGCCAGCAGTTATTTCGAGTGGTATAGCAATCAGCCCCAGCATTTT
cdr3_aa: CASSYFEWYSNQPQHF

j_call: TRBJ1-1
d_call: TRBD1
clone_size: -
v_call: TRBV5-6
cdr3_nt: TGTGCCAGCAGCAACTACAGGGGGCGAGGGACTGAAGCTTTCTTT
cdr3_aa: CASSNYRGRGTEAFF

j_call: TRBJ2-1
d_call: -
clone_size: -
v_call: TRBV19
cdr3_nt: TGTGCCAGTACCTTTACTTCGGGGAATGAGCAGTTCTTC
cdr3_aa: CASTFTSGNEQFF

j_call: TRBJ1-4
d_call: -
clone_size: -
v_call: TRBV15
cdr3_nt: TGTGCCACCAGCAGAGGAGCAACTAATGAAAAACTGTTTTTT
cdr3_aa: CATSRGATNEKLFF

j_call: TRBJ1-5
d_call: -
clone_size: -
v_call: TRBV7-2
cdr3_nt: TGTGCCAGCAGCGAGACCCTGACAGGAATGCAGCCCCAGCATTTT
cdr3_aa: CASSETLTGMQPQHF

j_call: TRBJ1-5
d_call: -
clone_size: -
v_call: TRBV28
cdr3_nt: TGTGCCAGCAGGCGCGACGGGATCAATCAGCCCCAGCATTTT
cdr3_aa: CASRRDGINQPQHF

j_call: TRBJ1-1
d_call: -
clone_size: -
v_call: TRBV19
cdr3_nt: TGTGCCAGTACGGTCAACACTGAAGCTTTCTTT
cdr3_aa: CASTVNTEAFF

j_call: TRBJ2-1
d_call: -
clone_size: -
v_call: TRBV5-1
cdr3_nt: TGCGCCAGCCTACCGCGCCCCAGTGGGGGCCCTGGGGGCGATGAGCAGTTCTTC
cdr3_aa: CASLPRPSGGPGGDEQFF

j_call: TRBJ2-7
d_call: -
clone_size: few
v_call: TRBV9
cdr3_nt: TGTGCCAGCAGCGTAGGGGGGCAGGGCTACGAGCAGTACTTC
cdr3_aa: CASSVGGQGYEQYF

j_call: TRBJ2-7
d_call: -
clone_size: -
v_call: TRBV6-5
cdr3_nt: TGTGCCAGCAGTTGGGCGGGACAGTTCTACGAGCAGTACTTC
cdr3_aa: CASSWAGQFYEQYF

j_call: TRBJ1-5
d_call: -
clone_size: -
v_call: TRBV7-9
cdr3_nt: TGTGCCAGCAGCTTAGGGACAGCTAATCAGCCCCAGCATTTT
cdr3_aa: CASSLGTANQPQHF

j_call: TRBJ2-1
d_call: -
clone_size: -
v_call: TRBV27
cdr3_nt: TGTGCCAGCAGTCGTCTATACAATGAGCAGTTCTTC
cdr3_aa: CASSRLYNEQFF

j_call: TRBJ1-1
d_call: TRBD1
clone_size: -
v_call: TRBV7-2
cdr3_nt: TGTGCCAGCAGCCCCGGGACAGGGCGGTTAACTTTCTTT
cdr3_aa: CASSPGTGRLTFF

j_call: TRBJ2-7
d_call: TRBD1
clone_size: few
v_call: TRBV28
cdr3_nt: TGTGCCAGCAGTCCGGGACAGCACTACGAGCAGTACTTC
cdr3_aa: CASSPGQHYEQYF

j_call: TRBJ2-7
d_call: -
clone_size: -
v_call: TRBV6-5
cdr3_nt: TGTGCCAGCAGTACAGGGTACGAGCAGTACTTC
cdr3_aa: CASSTGYEQYF

j_call: TRBJ2-1
d_call: -
clone_size: -
v_call: TRBV6-4
cdr3_nt: TGTGCCAGCAGTGAAAGGCTAGCATCTCCCTACAATGAGCAGTTCTTC
cdr3_aa: CASSERLASPYNEQFF

j_call: TRBJ1-3
d_call: TRBD1
clone_size: -
v_call: TRBV5-5
cdr3_nt: TGTGCCAGCAGCCAAACAGGGGGCTCCCTCTCTGGAAACACCATATATTTT
cdr3_aa: CASSQTGGSLSGNTIYF

j_call: TRBJ1-4
d_call: TRBD1
clone_size: -
v_call: TRBV10-3
cdr3_nt: TGTGCCATCAGGCCGGGACAGGGGAATGAAAAACTGTTTTTT
cdr3_aa: CAIRPGQGNEKLFF

j_call: TRBJ1-2
d_call: TRBD1
clone_size: -
v_call: TRBV6-1
cdr3_nt: TGTGCCAGCAGTGAAGCCACAGGGGTTACGAATGGCTACACCTTC
cdr3_aa: CASSEATGVTNGYTF

j_call: TRBJ2-1
d_call: TRBD1
clone_size: -
v_call: TRBV2
cdr3_nt: TGTGCCAGCAGTCTGACAGGGGGCCTGTTCTTC
cdr3_aa: CASSLTGGLFF

j_call: TRBJ1-3
d_call: -
clone_size: -
v_call: TRBV28
cdr3_nt: TGTGCCAGCAGTTCCGGGAGCTCTGGAAACACCATATATTTT
cdr3_aa: CASSSGSSGNTIYF

j_call: TRBJ2-3
d_call: TRBD2
clone_size: -
v_call: TRBV7-9
cdr3_nt: TGTGCCGGCGTTGAGCGGGGATCGAGCACAGATACGCAGTATTTT
cdr3_aa: CAGVERGSSTDTQYF

j_call: TRBJ2-3
d_call: -
clone_size: -
v_call: TRBV11-1
cdr3_nt: TGTGCCAGCAGCTTAGCCAGGGTCGGGACAGATACGCAGTATTTT
cdr3_aa: CASSLARVGTDTQYF

j_call: TRBJ2-7
d_call: -
clone_size: -
v_call: TRBV11-2
cdr3_nt: TGTGCCAGCAGCTTAGCACCTGCAGGGCACGAGCAGTACTTC
cdr3_aa: CASSLAPAGHEQYF

j_call: TRBJ2-4
d_call: -
clone_size: -
v_call: TRBV28
cdr3_nt: TGTGCCAGCAGTTTGGTAGGGACAACCAAAAACATTCAGTACTTC
cdr3_aa: CASSLVGTTKNIQYF

j_call: TRBJ2-7
d_call: -
clone_size: -
v_call: TRBV7-9
cdr3_nt: TGTGCCAGCAGTCATCGCCGGGCGGACTCCTACGAGCAGTACTTC
cdr3_aa: CASSHRRADSYEQYF

j_call: TRBJ2-7
d_call: TRBD1
clone_size: -
v_call: TRBV5-1
cdr3_nt: TGCGCCAGCAGCCAGGACAGGGTACGCTACGAGCAGTACTTC
cdr3_aa: CASSQDRVRYEQYF

j_call: TRBJ1-4
d_call: -
clone_size: -
v_call: TRBV28
cdr3_nt: TGTGCCAGCAGTATTCGGGGGGCGACTAATGAAAAACTGTTTTTT
cdr3_aa: CASSIRGATNEKLFF

j_call: TRBJ2-7
d_call: TRBD1
clone_size: -
v_call: TRBV27
cdr3_nt: TGTGCCAGCAGCCGCGTGACAGGGACCTACGAGCAGTACTTC
cdr3_aa: CASSRVTGTYEQYF

j_call: TRBJ2-7
d_call: -
clone_size: -
v_call: TRBV5-1
cdr3_nt: TGCGCCAGCAGCTTGGCCATCGGGACAAGTTCCTCCTACGAGCAGTACTTC
cdr3_aa: CASSLAIGTSSSYEQYF

j_call: TRBJ1-6
d_call: TRBD1
clone_size: -
v_call: TRBV19
cdr3_nt: TGTGCCAGTAGTAAAGACAGGGGTGGTTCACCCCTCCACTTT
cdr3_aa: CASSKDRGGSPLHF

j_call: TRBJ2-6
d_call: -
clone_size: -
v_call: TRBV9
cdr3_nt: TGTGCCAGCAGCGTAAATCCTGGGGCCAACGCCCTGACTTTC
cdr3_aa: CASSVNPGANALTF

j_call: TRBJ2-3
d_call: -
clone_size: -
v_call: TRBV28
cdr3_nt: TGTGCCAGCAGTTTAGGAGAAGATACGCAGTATTTT
cdr3_aa: CASSLGEDTQYF

j_call: TRBJ2-3
d_call: TRBD2
clone_size: -
v_call: TRBV5-1
cdr3_nt: TGCGCCAGCAGCTTGGAAGCCCTAGCGGGGGGAAATACGCAGTATTTT
cdr3_aa: CASSLEALAGGNTQYF

j_call: TRBJ1-3
d_call: TRBD1
clone_size: -
v_call: TRBV5-1
cdr3_nt: TGCGCCAGCAGCCGCCGAGGACAGGGGTTCTCTGGAAACACCATATATTTT
cdr3_aa: CASSRRGQGFSGNTIYF

j_call: TRBJ2-1
d_call: -
clone_size: once
v_call: TRBV5-1
cdr3_nt: TGCGCCAGCAGCTTCGATGGGGCCCTCTCCTACAATGAGCAGCTCTTC
cdr3_aa: CASSFDGALSYNEQLF

j_call: TRBJ1-1
d_call: -
clone_size: -
v_call: TRBV18
cdr3_nt: TGTGCCAGCTCACCAGTTACTGCGAACACTGAAGCTTTCTTT
cdr3_aa: CASSPVTANTEAFF

j_call: TRBJ2-1
d_call: -
clone_size: -
v_call: TRBV7-2
cdr3_nt: TGTGCCAGCAGCTTAGAGAGTCTCACGCTAACAGACAATGAGCAGTTCTTC
cdr3_aa: CASSLESLTLTDNEQFF

j_call: TRBJ2-3
d_call: -
clone_size: -
v_call: TRBV18
cdr3_nt: TGTGCCAGCTCACTCTACCCGGCCGCCGACAGGTATCGGACAGATACGCAGTATTTT
cdr3_aa: CASSLYPAADRYRTDTQYF